The T cell receptor (beta chain) described here comes from a study of response to subunit inactivated influenza vaccine. TCRdb reprocessed the RT-PCR reads with MiXCR, giving one entry per CDR3 protein. The repertoire consists of approximately 170,000 distinct CDR3 sequences, with approximately 15% occurring once and the leading ten covering about a quarter. This CDR3 has 14 residues. Germline-derived CDR1 and CDR2 are WSHSY and SAAADI. V gave up 0 bases and J gave up 4 bases, with 9 bases separating them. Study-wide findings and caveats: Authors suggested each seasonal flu vaccination may recruit only limited numbers of new T cells.

As concerns this clonotype: What it recognizes is unknown.

Sequencing was performed on CD8+ T cells sorted from PBMCs, taken about 5 days after vaccination. The chain has TRBV10-2 and TRBJ1-1; D gene uncertain. This TCR was sampled from a man aged 50 to 59 who received an inactivated influenza vaccine. CDR3 amino acids: CASSESGPTTEAFF. CDR3 sequence (DNA): TGCGCCAGCAGTGAGTCGGGCCCGACCACTGAAGCTTTCTTT.